This T cell receptor beta chain derives from a study of OX40 agonist ivuxolimab in advanced cancers. Regarding the research as a whole: The costimulatory receptor OX40 (CD134) was targeted by ivuxolimab, a fully human IgG2 agonistic monoclonal antibody. Intravenous ivuxolimab was administered to patients every 2 weeks at six dose levels: 0.01, 0.1, 0.3, 1.5, 3 and 10 mg/kg. Among the approximately 50 dose-escalation patients, roughly 20 had hepatocellular carcinoma, around 15 melanoma, 9 renal cell carcinoma and 9 head and neck cancer. The dose-escalation cohort was around 84% male with a mean age of approximately 59 years, ranging from roughly 23 to 80. Prior anti-PD-1, anti-PD-L1 or anti-CTLA-4 therapy was permitted, and checkpoint inhibitors had been received by more than 35% of dose-escalation patients. Partial responses were achieved by three dose-escalation patients, of whom one had hepatocellular carcinoma and two had cutaneous melanoma. The point of sequencing TCRbeta in the periphery was to test whether ivuxolimab changed TCR sequence diversity and drove clonal T-cell expansion. The paper describes the monotherapy dose-escalation part (N ≈ 49 patients) of the phase I trial of ivuxolimab. On the study overall, not on this receptor specifically: Low levels of normalized T-cell clonal expansion were also seen in some patients who did not respond. At doses of 0.1 to 3.0 mg/kg, clonal expansion of both CD4+ and CD8+ T cells in blood was seen between baseline and week 6. Which antigens the clonally expanded peripheral T cells were specific for was not determined. After ivuxolimab, expanded clones were on average more numerous among CD8+ T cells than among CD4+ T cells. Partial responders in the 0.1-3.0 mg/kg groups had among the lowest normalized peripheral clonal expansion, especially among CD8+ T cells.

Genomic DNA was extracted from sorted cells for sequencing of the TCRbeta CDR3 region. The immunoSEQ Assay was used for sequencing of TCRbeta CDR3 regions. TCRdb holds this immuneACCESS table with in-frame rearrangements only. Some clones are missing; in checked studies, unresolved V genes explain under half, and the rest has no known cause. Across this sample there are some 150,000 clones, with about nine tenths seen only once. The top ten clones comprise 1.1% of the sample. About this clone: Its antigen is still unknown. It has no much larger one-base neighbor in the sample; base qualities were not kept.

Patients with autoimmune disease history or receiving systemic immunosuppression were excluded from the trial. Peripheral blood for TCR sequencing was collected from all dose cohorts at baseline, on cycle 4 day 1, and on cycle 7 day 1. The samples were drawn from a first-in-human, open-label, multicenter phase I dose-escalation trial of ivuxolimab. Adults with locally advanced or metastatic melanoma, renal cell carcinoma, hepatocellular carcinoma or head and neck squamous cell carcinoma were enrolled in the trial. Before TCR sequencing, CD4+ T cells and CD8+ T cells from peripheral blood were sorted into separate populations. The CDR3 runs 15 amino acids, cysteine and phenylalanine included. The read is trimmed to its CDR3 DNA, 45 bases read in frame from base 1. V was cut back by 2 bases and J by 6 bases, leaving a gap of 14 bases between them. CDR1 and CDR2, looked up from the germline V gene, are KGHSH and LQKENI.

This TCR came from an adult with an advanced solid tumor such as melanoma, head and neck, liver or kidney cancer. Here the chain combines TRBV18 and TRBJ2-1; TRBD2 might be the D gene, on 5 matching bases. Here the sequenced sample was CD4+ or CD8+ T cells sorted from blood, taken in a trial of the OX40 agonist ivuxolimab. Here is the DNA: TGTGCCAGCTCACCAATGATCGGGGAGTCCAATGAGCAGTTCTTC. Its protein is CASSPMIGESNEQFF.